Listed here are 7 T cell receptor beta chains from one sample, sequenced in a study of T cells in women clearing cervical HPV infection. TCRdb's copy holds only in-frame clones and misses some; the assay was immunoSEQ multiplex PCR. The listing records tens of thousands of clones. The source material was blood buffy coat. All receptors come from a woman aged 18 to 75 with a cervical HPV16 infection that either progressed to CIN3+ or cleared (not recorded which).

In regard to this clone: The read ends 3 residues before the CDR3 terminus; that terminus is restored from the germline J gene. V is TRBV7-9 and J is TRBJ1-2; TRBD1 might be the D (6 bases). Germline V lookup: CDR1 SEHNR, CDR2 FQNEAQ (reference sequence). This CDR3 has 14 residues. The part of the CDR3 DNA that was read is TGTGCCAGCAGCTCGCTAGCGGGGGCCTACGAC. Residues: CASSSLAGAYD. The full CDR3 reads CASSSLAGAYDYTF.

As regards this clone: From the germline J gene comes the end of the CDR3, since the read stops 3 residues before it. V usage is TRBV20-1 and J usage is TRBJ2-3; 10 bases line up with TRBD1. Per the germline V gene, CDR1 is DFQATT and CDR2 is SNEGSKA (reference sequence). This CDR3 has 14 residues. With 4 bases clipped from V and 4 bases from J, the junction kept 5 bases outside the gene matches. The covered CDR3 bases are TGCAGTGCTACGGACAGGGGGGCGGCAGATACG. It is translated as CSATDRGAADT. The CDR3 in full is CSATDRGAADTQYF.

The covered CDR3 bases are TGCGCCAGCGGCCGGGGACAGGGGGCCGGGGAG. It encodes CASGRGQGAGE. The whole CDR3 protein is CASGRGQGAGELFF. This chain links TRBV10-2 with TRBJ2-2, with 11 bases matching TRBD1. The CDR3 end falls 3 residues outside the read, so it is completed with the germline J gene. This CDR3 spans 14 amino acids. Germline assignment: CDR1 WSHSY and CDR2 SAAADI. V was clipped by 8 bases and J by 6 bases; unmatched bases: 5.

Comment on this clone: The read ends 3 residues shy of where the CDR3 ends; the end is completed using the germline J gene. This rearrangement joins TRBV19 to TRBJ1-1; the D gene is possibly TRBD1 (6 bases). V lost 6 bases and J lost 5, with 10 bases in between. The CDR3 spans 12 residues. In germline, CDR1 is LNHDA, CDR2 SQIVND (reference sequence). The part of the CDR3 DNA that was read is TGTGCCAGTAGCACAGGGTGGACTGAA. Its translation is CASSTGWTE. The full CDR3 protein reads CASSTGWTEAFF.

In regard to this clone: Read data end 3 residues before the CDR3 end; the end is taken from the germline J gene. The rearrangement joins TRBV7-9 to TRBJ1-5, with TRBD1 as a possible D gene (5 bases). Trimming removed 2 bases from V and 5 bases from J, with 13 bases in between. CDR1 and CDR2 (germline): SEHNR, FQNEAQ (reference sequence). This CDR3 is built from 15 residues. The CDR3 bases that were read are TGTGCCAGCAGCTTATCCATCGGAGGGGATCAGCCC. It encodes CASSLSIGGDQP. The CDR3, in full, reads CASSLSIGGDQPQHF.

Comments on this clone: The read halts 3 residues ahead of the CDR3 end, with the missing end drawn from the germline J gene. The chain is built from TRBV18 and TRBJ2-3; TRBD2 might be the D (5 bases). This CDR3 comprises 15 residues. The germline CDR1 and CDR2 sequences are KGHSH and LQKENI. The CDR3 reads CASSPNRGQVETQYF. Incomplete CDR3 DNA: TGTGCCAGCTCACCAAATCGAGGGCAAGTAGAGACG.

Details on this clone: The CDR3 end lies 3 residues beyond the end of the read and is filled in from the germline J gene. This chain uses TRBV5-1 with TRBJ2-3; possibly TRBD2 for D (5 bases). V lost 0 bases and J 5 bases, leaving 7 bases between the germline ends. CDR3 length: 13 amino acids. The germline V gene encodes CDR1 SGHRS and CDR2 YFSETQ. The CDR3 is CASSLGRGDTQYF. CDR3 bases read: TGCGCCAGCAGCTTGGGACGGGGAGATACG. The full variable domain, its missing parts supplied by reference TRBV5-1 and TRBJ2-3, is KAGVTQTPRYLIKTRGQQVTLSCSPISGHRSVSWYQQTPGQGLQFLFEYFSETQRNKGNFPGRFSGRQFSNSRSEMNVSTLELGDSALYLCASSLGRGDTQYFGPGTRLTVL.